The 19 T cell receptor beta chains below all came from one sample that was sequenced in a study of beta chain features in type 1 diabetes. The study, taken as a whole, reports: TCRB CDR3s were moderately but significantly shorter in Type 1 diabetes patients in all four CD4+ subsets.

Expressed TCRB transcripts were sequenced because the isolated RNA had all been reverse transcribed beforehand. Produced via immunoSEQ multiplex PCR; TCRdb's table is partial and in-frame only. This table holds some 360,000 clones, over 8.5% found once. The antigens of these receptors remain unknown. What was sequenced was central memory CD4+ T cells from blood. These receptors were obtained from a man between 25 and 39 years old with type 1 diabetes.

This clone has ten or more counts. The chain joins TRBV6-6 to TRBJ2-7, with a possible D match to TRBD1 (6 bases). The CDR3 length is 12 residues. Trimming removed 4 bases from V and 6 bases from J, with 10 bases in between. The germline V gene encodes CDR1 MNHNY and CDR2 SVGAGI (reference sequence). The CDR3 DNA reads TGTGCCAGCAGTTCACAGGGATTCGAGCAGTACTTC. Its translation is CASSSQGFEQYF.

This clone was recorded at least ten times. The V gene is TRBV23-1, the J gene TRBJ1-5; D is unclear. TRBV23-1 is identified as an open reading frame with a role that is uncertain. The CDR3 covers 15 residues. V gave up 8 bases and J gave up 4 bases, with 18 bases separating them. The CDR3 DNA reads TGCGCCAGCGCCCGCCAACGGACGCTGAATCAGCCCCAGCATTTT. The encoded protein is CASARQRTLNQPQHF.

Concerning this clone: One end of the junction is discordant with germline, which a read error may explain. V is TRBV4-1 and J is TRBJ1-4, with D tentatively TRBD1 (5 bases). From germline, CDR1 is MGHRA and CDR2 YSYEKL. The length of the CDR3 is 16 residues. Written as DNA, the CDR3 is TGTGCCAGCAGCCAAGGGGCCGGGGCCACTAATGAAAAACTGTTTTTT. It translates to CASSQGAGATNEKLFF.

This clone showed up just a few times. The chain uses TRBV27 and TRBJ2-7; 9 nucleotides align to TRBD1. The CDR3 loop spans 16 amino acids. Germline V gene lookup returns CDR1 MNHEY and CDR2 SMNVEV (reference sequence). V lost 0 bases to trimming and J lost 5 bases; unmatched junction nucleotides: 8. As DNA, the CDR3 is TGTGCCAGCAGTTTATCCGGGACAGGGAGTTTCCACGAGCAGTACTTC. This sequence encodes CASSLSGTGSFHEQYF.

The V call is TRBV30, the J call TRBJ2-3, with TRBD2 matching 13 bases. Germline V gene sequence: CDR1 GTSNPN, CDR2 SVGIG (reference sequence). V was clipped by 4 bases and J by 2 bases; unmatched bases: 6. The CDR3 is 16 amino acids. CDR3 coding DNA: TGTGCCTGGACCCTGGGACTAGCGGGACCCACAGATACGCAGTATTTT. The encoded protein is CAWTLGLAGPTDTQYF.

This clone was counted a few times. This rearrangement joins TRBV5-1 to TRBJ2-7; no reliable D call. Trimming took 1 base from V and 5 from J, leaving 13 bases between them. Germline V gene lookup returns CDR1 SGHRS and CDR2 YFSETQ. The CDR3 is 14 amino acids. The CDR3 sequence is CASSLWGTQDEQYF. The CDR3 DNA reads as TGCGCCAGCAGCTTGTGGGGTACCCAAGACGAGCAGTACTTC. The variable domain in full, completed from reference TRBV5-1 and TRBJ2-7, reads KAGVTQTPRYLIKTRGQQVTLSCSPISGHRSVSWYQQTPGQGLQFLFEYFSETQRNKGNFPGRFSGRQFSNSRSEMNVSTLELGDSALYLCASSLWGTQDEQYFGPGTRLTVT.

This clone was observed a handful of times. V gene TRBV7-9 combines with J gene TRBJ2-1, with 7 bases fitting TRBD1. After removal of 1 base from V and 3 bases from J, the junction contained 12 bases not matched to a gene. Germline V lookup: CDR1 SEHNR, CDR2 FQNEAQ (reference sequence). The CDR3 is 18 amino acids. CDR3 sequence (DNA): TGTGCCAGCAGCTTAGGGACAGGACAACGCGTTTTCTACAATGAGCAGTTCTTC. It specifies CASSLGTGQRVFYNEQFF.

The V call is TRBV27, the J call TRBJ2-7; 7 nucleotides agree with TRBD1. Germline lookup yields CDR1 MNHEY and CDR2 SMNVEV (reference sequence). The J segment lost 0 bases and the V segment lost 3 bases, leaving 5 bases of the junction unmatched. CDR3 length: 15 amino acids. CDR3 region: CASSFYAGGSYEQYF. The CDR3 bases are TGTGCCAGCAGTTTTTATGCAGGGGGCTCCTACGAGCAGTACTTC.

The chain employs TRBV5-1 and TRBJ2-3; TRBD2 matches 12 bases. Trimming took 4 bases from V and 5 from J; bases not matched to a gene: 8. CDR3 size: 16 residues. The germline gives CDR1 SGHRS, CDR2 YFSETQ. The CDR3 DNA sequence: TGCGCCAGCAGCAAAATGACTAGCGGGAGTGGAGATACGCAGTATTTT. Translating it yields CASSKMTSGSGDTQYF.

The CDR3 DNA reads TGCGCCAGCAGCGGGGACCCACAGGGAAAACTGTTTTTT. Translated, it gives CASSGDPQGKLFF. This chain uses TRBV10-1 with TRBJ1-4; possible D gene TRBD1, 6 bases. The CDR3 is 13 residues long. V was trimmed by 6 bases and J by 10 bases, leaving 15 bases between them. The germline CDR1 and CDR2 sequences are WNHNN and SYGVQD (reference sequence).

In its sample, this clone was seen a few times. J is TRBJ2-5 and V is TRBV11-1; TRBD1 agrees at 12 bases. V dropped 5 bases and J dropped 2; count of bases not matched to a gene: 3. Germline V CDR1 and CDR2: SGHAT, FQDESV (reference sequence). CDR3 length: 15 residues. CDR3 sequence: CASSEGQGAQETQYF. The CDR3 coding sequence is TGTGCCAGCAGCGAGGGACAGGGGGCACAAGAGACCCAGTACTTC.

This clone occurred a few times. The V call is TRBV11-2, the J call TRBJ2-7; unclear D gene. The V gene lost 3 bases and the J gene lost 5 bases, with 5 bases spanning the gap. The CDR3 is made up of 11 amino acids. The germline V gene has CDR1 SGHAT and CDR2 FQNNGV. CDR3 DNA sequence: TGTGCCAGCAGCTTTAGTGACGAGCAGTACTTC. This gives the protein CASSFSDEQYF.

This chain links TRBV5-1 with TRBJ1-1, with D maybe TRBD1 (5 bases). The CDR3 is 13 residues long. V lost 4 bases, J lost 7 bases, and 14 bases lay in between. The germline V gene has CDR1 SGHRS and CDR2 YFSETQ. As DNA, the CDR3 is TGCGCCAGCAGCCTGGAGGGGCTTGGTGAAGCTTTCTTT. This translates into CASSLEGLGEAFF.

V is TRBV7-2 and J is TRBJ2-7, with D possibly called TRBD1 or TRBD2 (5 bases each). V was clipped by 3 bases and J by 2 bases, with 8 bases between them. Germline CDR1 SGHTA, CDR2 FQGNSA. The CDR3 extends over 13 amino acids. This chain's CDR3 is CASSFPGPYEQYF. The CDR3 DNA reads TGTGCCAGCAGCTTCCCGGGACCCTACGAGCAGTACTTC.

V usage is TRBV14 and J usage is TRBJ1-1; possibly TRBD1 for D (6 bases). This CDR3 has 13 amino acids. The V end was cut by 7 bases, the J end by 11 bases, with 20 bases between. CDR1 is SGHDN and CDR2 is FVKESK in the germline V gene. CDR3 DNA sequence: TGTGCCAGCAACCCAGAAGTACAGGGACGGGCTTTCTTT. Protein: CASNPEVQGRAFF. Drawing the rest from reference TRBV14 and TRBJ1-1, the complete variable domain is EAGVTQFPSHSVIEKGQTVTLRCDPISGHDNLYWYRRVMGKEIKFLLHFVKESKQDESGMPNNRFLAERTGGTYSTLKVQPAELEDSGVYFCASNPEVQGRAFFGQGTRLTVV.

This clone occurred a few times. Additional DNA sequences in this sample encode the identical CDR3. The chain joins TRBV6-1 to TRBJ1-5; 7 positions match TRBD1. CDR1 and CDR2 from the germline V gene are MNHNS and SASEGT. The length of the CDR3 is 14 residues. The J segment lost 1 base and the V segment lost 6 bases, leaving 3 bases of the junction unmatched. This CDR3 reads CASSLQGSNQPQHF. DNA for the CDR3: TGTGCCAGCAGCCTACAGGGGAGCAATCAGCCCCAGCATTTT.

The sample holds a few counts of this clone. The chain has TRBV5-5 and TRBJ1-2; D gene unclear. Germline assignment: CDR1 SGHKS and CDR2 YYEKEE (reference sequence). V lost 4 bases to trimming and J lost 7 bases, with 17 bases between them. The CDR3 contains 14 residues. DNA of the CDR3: TGTGCCAGCAGCCGGGTCCCAGAGGATGGTGGCTACACCTTC. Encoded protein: CASSRVPEDGGYTF.

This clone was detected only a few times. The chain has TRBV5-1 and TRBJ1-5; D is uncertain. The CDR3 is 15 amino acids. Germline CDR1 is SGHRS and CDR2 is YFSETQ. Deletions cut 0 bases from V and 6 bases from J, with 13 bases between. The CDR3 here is CASSLGAEASQPQHF. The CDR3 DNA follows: TGCGCCAGCAGCTTGGGGGCGGAGGCGAGTCAGCCCCAGCATTTT.

Written as DNA, the CDR3 is TGTGCCAGCAGACCTAGGACAGGGCGGAACACCGGGGAGCTGTTTTTT. This gives the protein CASRPRTGRNTGELFF. The chain couples TRBV27 to TRBJ2-2; 8 bases are shared with TRBD1. The germline V gene has CDR1 MNHEY and CDR2 SMNVEV (reference sequence). J was trimmed by 1 base and V by 6 bases; bases with no gene match: 7. The CDR3 consists of 16 residues.